This TCR beta chain came from a study of T cells in Graves' hyperthyroidism and ophthalmopathy. CDR3 length: 11 amino acids. Trimming took 8 bases from V and 3 from J, leaving 8 bases between them. Germline V gene lookup returns CDR1 MNHEY and CDR2 SVGEGT. RNA transcripts gave rise to amplified TCR beta CDR3 regions. When the TCR CDR3 underwent first-round RT-PCR, the HTBI primer set was used. Using its own MiXCR run on the multiplex PCR reads, TCRdb lists one record per CDR3 protein. Of more than 40,000 distinct CDR3 sequences in the sample, over 45% are singletons; the top ten hold 32%. The chain has TRBV6-2 or TRBV6-3 and TRBJ2-7, with D tentatively TRBD2 (5 bases). Sample: peripheral blood or thyroid tissue (not recorded which). The clonotype was recovered from a woman aged 45-65 years with Graves' hyperthyroidism. CDR3 in DNA: TGTGCCAGCGGGAGAGGCTACGAGCAGTACTTC. This gives the protein CASGRGYEQYF.